Presented here are 32 T cell receptor beta chains from one specimen sequenced in a study of OX40 agonist ivuxolimab in advanced cancers. Library generation was performed with the immunoSEQ multiplex PCR assay. The table was pulled from immuneACCESS by TCRdb, which kept in-frame rearrangements only. Such tables lose some clones; where checked, under half of the loss comes from unresolved V genes, and the rest has no known cause. Recorded for this sample are approximately 17,000 clones; roughly four fifths of them occurred a single time. 35% to 50% of the sample lies in the top ten. The sample in question was CD4+ or CD8+ T cells sorted from blood, obtained in a trial of the OX40 agonist ivuxolimab. These receptors all stem from an adult with an advanced solid tumor such as melanoma, head and neck, liver or kidney cancer.

This clone came up a few times. DNA of the CDR3: TGTGCCAGCAGTGTAGGGGCTACTGAAGCTTTCTTT. It codes for CASSVGATEAFF. The chain recombines TRBV25-1 with TRBJ1-1, with D perhaps TRBD1 (5 bases). The CDR3 is 12 residues long. Germline V gene lookup returns CDR1 MGHDK and CDR2 SYGVNS. Trimming stripped 4 bases from V and 5 bases from J, with 8 bases between.

The chain employs TRBV6-1 and TRBJ1-2; unclear D gene. The V gene's germline CDR1 is MNHNS and CDR2 SASEGT. The CDR3 is 11 amino acids. V lost 5 bases and J 6 bases, leaving 7 bases between the germline ends. The CDR3 loop reads CASSSSDGYTF. Here the CDR3 DNA reads TGTGCCAGCAGTAGTTCTGATGGCTACACCTTC.

V is TRBV11-2 and J is TRBJ2-2; no clear D gene. The V end lost 7 bases, the J end lost 2 bases, and 17 bases lay between the germline ends. The CDR3 runs to 16 residues. Germline values: CDR1 SGHAT, CDR2 FQNNGV. As DNA, the CDR3 is TGTGCCAGCACCCTCACTCGGCAGGTTAACACCGGGGAGCTGTTTTTT. Amino acids: CASTLTRQVNTGELFF.

The chain is built from TRBV7-3 and TRBJ2-3, with 8 bases that match TRBD2. The germline CDR1 and CDR2 sequences are SGHTA and FQGTGA. The CDR3 is 15 residues long. Losses at the gene ends were 5 bases for V and 4 bases for J; bases not matched to a gene: 8. CDR3 residues: CASSLLGGAADTQYF. Here the CDR3 DNA reads TGTGCCAGCAGCCTCCTCGGGGGGGCGGCAGATACGCAGTATTTT.

This clone was counted a few times. Other DNA sequences in the same sample also yield this CDR3. The chain couples TRBV6-1 to TRBJ2-7, with TRBD1 matching over 10 bases. The germline CDR1 and CDR2 sequences are MNHNS and SASEGT. V gave up 4 bases and J gave up 4 bases; unmatched junction bases: 1. The CDR3 covers 13 residues. As DNA, the CDR3 is TGTGCCAGCAGTGGGACAGGGGGGTACGAGCAGTACTTC. Translating gives CASSGTGGYEQYF.

The chain joins TRBV11-2 to TRBJ1-2; D unresolved. Germline V gene lookup returns CDR1 SGHAT and CDR2 FQNNGV. The CDR3 has 15 residues. V was cut by 1 base and J by 4 bases, with 13 bases left in between. CDR3 nucleotides: TGTGCCAGCAGCTTAGCCGGCCTTACGAGCTATGGCTACACCTTC. Translated: CASSLAGLTSYGYTF. The full variable domain, its missing parts supplied by reference TRBV11-2 and TRBJ1-2, is EAGVAQSPRYKIIEKRQSVAFWCNPISGHATLYWYQQILGQGPKLLIQFQNNGVVDDSQLPKDRFSAERLKGVDSTLKIQPAKLEDSAVYLCASSLAGLTSYGYTFGSGTRLTVV.

CDR3 sequence reads: CASSLLGGAYTF. As DNA, the CDR3 is TGTGCCAGCAGTTTATTGGGGGGCGCCTACACCTTC. The chain carries TRBV27 and TRBJ1-2, with a weak D call TRBD1 (6 bases). The CDR3 totals 12 residues. Germline CDR1 and CDR2: MNHEY and SMNVEV (reference sequence). Trimming removed 1 base from V and 10 bases from J, with 10 bases in between.

The chain links TRBV5-1 to TRBJ1-1, with D perhaps TRBD1 (5 bases). Trimming took 6 bases from V and 1 from J, leaving 13 bases between them. The germline V gene has CDR1 SGHRS and CDR2 YFSETQ. The CDR3 contains 14 residues. The DNA for the CDR3 is TGCGCCAGCACCCAGATGGGGGGGAACACTGAAGCTTTCTTT. As protein: CASTQMGGNTEAFF.

This clone has only a few counts. The chain is built from TRBV6-1 and TRBJ1-6; TRBD1 matches 10 bases. Germline loops: CDR1 MNHNS, CDR2 SASEGT. The CDR3 sequence is 15 residues long. Unmatched junction bases numbered 1, after V lost 1 base and J lost 7 bases. The CDR3 DNA is TGTGCCAGCAGTGAAGGGACAGGGGGAAATTCACCCCTCCACTTT. Its protein is CASSEGTGGNSPLHF.

The chain carries TRBV10-3 and TRBJ2-1, with D perhaps TRBD2 (5 bases). This CDR3 is built from 13 residues. Germline lookup yields CDR1 ENHRY and CDR2 SYGVKD. V dropped 8 bases and J dropped 6 bases, with 14 bases sitting between them. The CDR3 reads CAILGAGSNEQFF. CDR3 sequence (DNA): TGTGCCATCTTGGGTGCGGGTAGCAATGAGCAGTTCTTC.

This clone was detected only once. The chain has TRBV6-5 and TRBJ2-7; D remains unclear. The J call may not be correct, given that the DNA end is closer to TRBJ2-5. The CDR3 is 11 amino acids. Germline CDR1 and CDR2: MNHEY and SVGAGI. The CDR3 DNA sequence: TGTGCCAGCAGTATCCTCGGGACCCAGTACTTC. It encodes CASSILGTQYF.

This chain uses TRBV9 with TRBJ1-1, with D tentatively TRBD1 (5 bases). Germline CDR1 is SGDLS and CDR2 is YYNGEE. V shed 4 bases and J shed 5 bases, with 15 bases lying between them. CDR3 size: 14 residues. The CDR3 nucleotides read TGTGCCAGCAGCACCCGGGGACCGGGGACTGAAGCTTTCTTT. Its translation: CASSTRGPGTEAFF.

The rearrangement links TRBV6-1 to TRBJ1-1; D not certain. V was cut by 8 bases and J by 1 base, with 11 bases left in between. The CDR3 runs to 13 residues. The germline V gene encodes CDR1 MNHNS and CDR2 SASEGT. This CDR3 is CASPKGRNTEAFF. CDR3 DNA sequence: TGTGCCAGCCCCAAAGGGCGGAACACTGAAGCTTTCTTT.

In this sample, this clone turned up once. V usage is TRBV5-6 and J usage is TRBJ1-2; D not resolved. Germline V gene sequence: CDR1 SGHDT, CDR2 YYEEEE. The CDR3 sequence is 13 residues long. The ends were cut back, 2 bases at V and 3 bases at J, with 8 bases in the middle. The CDR3 loop is CASSFRADYGYTF. The CDR3 DNA follows: TGTGCCAGCAGCTTTAGGGCGGACTATGGCTACACCTTC.

The gene calls are TRBV4-3 and TRBJ1-4; D is unresolved. V gave up 0 bases and J gave up 8 bases, with 22 bases separating them. The germline gives CDR1 LGHNA, CDR2 YSLEER. The CDR3 extends over 18 amino acids. The CDR3 nucleotides are TGCGCCAGCAGCCAAGAGATCCAGGTCAGCCAGGAGCCCGAAAAACTGTTTTTT. Translation gives CASSQEIQVSQEPEKLFF.

This chain connects TRBV28 to TRBJ1-4; TRBD1 aligns across 7 bases. This CDR3 spans 14 amino acids. Germline V gives CDR1 MDHEN, CDR2 SYDVKM. Trimming at V came to 7 bases and at J to 8 bases, leaving 10 bases not matched to a gene. The CDR3 sequence: CASIEGAGVEKLFF. The DNA for the CDR3 is TGTGCCAGCATCGAGGGGGCTGGGGTAGAAAAACTGTTTTTT.

The gene calls are TRBV4-1 and TRBJ2-1, with 8 bases lining up with TRBD2. Looked up from germline, CDR1 is MGHRA and CDR2 is YSYEKL. The length of the CDR3 is 16 residues. V shed 0 bases, J shed 8 bases, and the junction held 9 bases outside the gene matches. The CDR3 protein is CASSQDNTGTRDEQFF. In DNA, the CDR3 is TGCGCCAGCAGCCAAGATAATACGGGGACTAGGGATGAGCAGTTCTTC.

The genes are TRBV28 and TRBJ1-2, with 9 bases aligning to TRBD1. The germline CDR1 and CDR2 sequences are MDHEN and SYDVKM. With 4 bases clipped from V and 6 bases from J, the junction kept 9 bases outside the gene matches. The CDR3 consists of 15 residues. CDR3 DNA sequence: TGTGCCAGCAGTTCTATGACAGGGGGGGGCAATGGCTACACCTTC. Translated, it gives CASSSMTGGGNGYTF.

The chain joins TRBV5-1 to TRBJ2-7; D is tentatively TRBD1 or TRBD2 (6 bases each). Trimming removed 4 bases from V and 2 bases from J, with 13 bases in between. Germline lookup yields CDR1 SGHRS and CDR2 YFSETQ. This CDR3 contains 14 residues. The CDR3 here is CASSLLGGTYEQYF. CDR3 in DNA: TGCGCCAGCAGCCTTTTGGGGGGCACCTACGAGCAGTACTTC.

The chain links TRBV28 to TRBJ1-1; the D gene is possibly TRBD1 (5 bases). Germline V gene lookup returns CDR1 MDHEN and CDR2 SYDVKM. The germline V and J ends were trimmed by 7 bases and 4 bases, with 13 bases remaining between them. CDR3 size: 13 residues. The CDR3 region has the DNA TGTGCCAGCACCTGGGGGGAGAGCACTGAAGCTTTCTTT. Translated: CASTWGESTEAFF.

This clone was observed a handful of times. This chain joins TRBV19 and TRBJ1-2, with 9 positions matching TRBD1. Trimming at V came to 4 bases and at J to 2 bases, leaving 5 bases not matched to a gene. CDR3 length equals 15 residues. Germline V CDR1 and CDR2: LNHDA, SQIVND (reference sequence). The CDR3 DNA is TGTGCCAGTAGTACGACAGGGGGTTTCAACTATGGCTACACCTTC. Its protein product is CASSTTGGFNYGYTF.

The rearrangement links TRBV6-1 to TRBJ2-1, with unresolved D. The CDR3 has 14 residues. CDR1 is MNHNS, CDR2 SASEGT, per germline. Trimming shortened V by 5 bases and J by 4 bases, and 12 bases separated the two germline ends. The CDR3 sequence: CASSFSGRYNEQFF. Written as DNA, the CDR3 is TGTGCCAGCAGTTTTTCTGGGCGGTACAATGAGCAGTTCTTC.

The J gene is TRBJ1-5, the V gene TRBV28; TRBD1 agrees at 9 bases. Losses at the gene ends were 0 bases for V and 8 bases for J; bases not matched to a gene: 11. CDR3 length: 17 residues. From germline, CDR1 is MDHEN and CDR2 SYDVKM. The CDR3 spells CASSLWAPGQGAEPQHF. CDR3 nucleotide sequence: TGTGCCAGCAGTTTATGGGCCCCGGGACAGGGAGCTGAGCCCCAGCATTTT.

The CDR3 DNA reads as TGTGCCAGCAGTTCCAATAACAGGGTTTCACCCCTCCACTTT. Translating gives CASSSNNRVSPLHF. The V call is TRBV7-9, the J call TRBJ1-6; TRBD1 might be the D (6 bases). The ends were cut back, 6 bases at V and 9 bases at J, with 15 bases in the middle. The CDR3 has 14 residues. From germline, CDR1 is SEHNR and CDR2 FQNEAQ (reference sequence). Together with reference TRBV7-9 and TRBJ1-6, the CDR3 gives the full variable domain: DTGVSQNPRHKITKRGQNVTFRCDPISEHNRLYWYRQTLGQGPEFLTYFQNEAQLEKSRLLSDRFSAERPKGSFSTLEIQRTEQGDSAMYLCASSSNNRVSPLHFGNGTRLTVT.

This clone has more than one count but fewer than ten. The V call is TRBV19, the J call TRBJ1-1; D remains unclear. The CDR3 is made up of 13 amino acids. Germline assignment: CDR1 LNHDA and CDR2 SQIVND (reference sequence). The V and J ends lost 7 bases and 7 bases respectively, with 16 bases between them. The CDR3, as DNA: TGTGCCAGTATGAGGGAAGGGAGGGTTGAAGCTTTCTTT. It specifies CASMREGRVEAFF.

This clone was counted only a few times. The CDR3 nucleotides are TGTGCCAGCAGTGAGGCTAGCGGGGCGAGCTCCTACGAGCAGTACTTC. Its translation is CASSEASGASSYEQYF. The rearrangement links TRBV6-1 to TRBJ2-7, with 9 bases identical to TRBD2. The J segment lost 0 bases and the V segment lost 3 bases, leaving 6 bases of the junction unmatched. CDR1 MNHNS and CDR2 SASEGT come from the germline V gene. The CDR3 totals 16 residues.

The rearrangement links TRBV30 to TRBJ2-1, with TRBD2 matching 7 bases. The J segment lost 7 bases and the V segment lost 4 bases, leaving 19 bases of the junction unmatched. The CDR3 consists of 17 residues. Germline CDR1 reads GTSNPN; CDR2 reads SVGIG (reference sequence). CDR3 nucleotides: TGTGCCTGGACCATCCCGGGGGGTTTTACCAACGGGAATGAGCAGTTCTTC. It encodes CAWTIPGGFTNGNEQFF.

This chain joins TRBV29-1 and TRBJ2-1; possible D gene TRBD1, 6 bases. The ends were cut back, 5 bases at V and 5 bases at J, with 13 bases in the middle. CDR1 is SQVTM and CDR2 is ANQGSEA in the germline V gene. The CDR3 contains 13 residues. This CDR3 reads CSVCWGLNNEQFF. The CDR3 nucleotides read TGCAGCGTTTGTTGGGGGCTCAACAATGAGCAGTTCTTC.

The count of this clone is one. The CDR3 is CAWRKGRGRNYGYTF. CDR3 DNA: TGTGCCTGGAGGAAGGGCAGGGGGCGCAACTATGGCTACACCTTC. The J gene is TRBJ1-2, the V gene TRBV30, with 8 bases that match TRBD1. The CDR3 runs to 15 residues. Trimming took 3 bases from V and 2 from J; bases not matched to a gene: 8. Germline values: CDR1 GTSNPN, CDR2 SVGIG (reference sequence).

This chain links TRBV7-6 with TRBJ2-3, with unresolved D. Germline CDR1 is SGHVS and CDR2 is FNYEAQ. The ends were cut back, 8 bases at V and 0 bases at J, with 3 bases in the middle. The CDR3 has 11 residues. The CDR3 sequence: CASRSTDTQYF. The CDR3 bases are TGTGCCAGCCGGAGCACAGATACGCAGTATTTT.

A single count supports this clone. This chain connects TRBV5-1 to TRBJ2-3; D might be TRBD1 (6 bases). The V end lost 7 bases, the J end lost 4 bases, and 28 bases lay between the germline ends. Germline CDR1 is SGHRS and CDR2 is YFSETQ. The CDR3 is made up of 18 amino acids. The CDR3 bases are TGCGCCAGCGATTACCGACCACCTCCCAGGGGACGCCCAGATACGCAGTATTTT. It yields the protein CASDYRPPPRGRPDTQYF.

The chain recombines TRBV29-1 with TRBJ2-1; unclear D gene. The V and J ends lost 3 bases and 5 bases respectively, with 11 bases between them. Germline loops: CDR1 SQVTM, CDR2 ANQGSEA. The CDR3 has 13 residues. CDR3 nucleotides: TGCAGCGTTGACTCCGGGCTCGACAATGAGCAGTTCTTC. It codes for CSVDSGLDNEQFF.